The present T cell receptor (beta chain) was sequenced within a study of PD-L1 blockade in urothelial cancer. Whole-study context: Blood drawn 3 weeks (second dose) and 6 weeks after treatment start was analyzed.

The authors spiked synthetic TCR analog templates into each PCR. Produced via immunoSEQ multiplex PCR; TCRdb's table is partial and in-frame only. The data contain 37,000 or so clones, approximately 84% of them singletons. Germline V gene lookup returns CDR1 MGHDK and CDR2 SYGVNS. This CDR3 is built from 16 residues. V lost 5 bases and J lost 4; bases outside the gene matches: 10. The time point here: pretreatment peripheral blood. Each patient presented with locally advanced or metastatic urothelial carcinoma. Pretreatment and on-treatment samples were taken, numbering 1 to 8 per patient. The J gene is TRBJ2-5, the V gene TRBV25-1, with 10 bases aligning to TRBD1. This sample comprised PBMCs, obtained around atezolizumab (anti-PD-L1) treatment. The sequence was collected from a man between 60 and 75 years old with urothelial cancer. CDR3 sequence: CASSRSDRGRRETQYF. As DNA, the CDR3 is TGTGCCAGCAGTCGATCAGACAGGGGGCGTAGAGAGACCCAGTACTTC.